Following are 14 T cell receptor beta chains from one sample sequenced in a study of early T cells in non-severe SARS-CoV-2 infection. TCRdb ran MiXCR on the 5' RACE reads and lists one entry per CDR3 protein. Of 88,000 or so distinct CDR3 sequences listed, about 15% are singletons. Sequenced input: whole blood. All receptors derive from an adult who was a healthcare worker with PCR-confirmed SARS-CoV-2 infection or an uninfected control (not recorded which).

The gene calls are TRBV4-1 and TRBJ2-1, with D unclear. This CDR3 comprises 11 residues. Germline V gene sequence: CDR1 MGHRA, CDR2 YSYEKL. V lost 3 bases to trimming and J lost 6 bases, with 3 bases between them. CDR3: CASSHGNEQFF. CDR3 DNA: TGCGCCAGCAGCCATGGCAATGAGCAGTTCTTC.

In its sample, this clonotype was seen a few times. The chain is built from TRBV10-3 and TRBJ1-1; D not resolved. CDR1 and CDR2 from the germline V gene are ENHRY and SYGVKD. The CDR3 consists of 14 residues. V shed 2 bases and J shed 1 base, with 8 bases lying between them. CDR3 bases: TGTGCCATCAGTGAGGACGGCGGGAACACTGAAGCTTTCTTT. This sequence encodes CAISEDGGNTEAFF.

There are a few counts of this clonotype. V usage is TRBV20-1 and J usage is TRBJ2-5; possibly TRBD1 for D (7 bases). CDR1 and CDR2 from the germline V gene are DFQATT and SNEGSKA (reference sequence). The CDR3 covers 16 residues. Trimming cost V 1 base and J 5 bases, with 20 bases left between them. In DNA form, the CDR3 reads TGCAGTGCTAGAGTAGGTCGGGAGCTGACAGGGGAGACCCAGTACTTC. As protein: CSARVGRELTGETQYF.

The V gene is TRBV11-2, the J gene TRBJ1-1; perhaps TRBD1 as D (5 bases). This CDR3 has 15 residues. With 0 bases removed from V and 8 bases from J, the gap between germline ends came to 16 bases. Per germline, CDR1 SGHAT and CDR2 FQNNGV. The CDR3 sequence is CASSLDQRGTTEAFF. As DNA, the CDR3 is TGTGCCAGCAGCTTAGATCAGAGAGGGACGACAGAAGCTTTCTTT.

The gene calls are TRBV20-1 and TRBJ2-3, with D unresolved. The CDR3 sequence is 14 residues long. Germline CDR1 reads DFQATT; CDR2 reads SNEGSKA (reference sequence). V lost 3 bases and J lost 4, with 14 bases in between. The CDR3 here is CSASPNAIPDTQYF. The CDR3 DNA follows: TGCAGTGCTAGCCCTAACGCCATTCCAGATACGCAGTATTTT.

The chain has TRBV4-1 and TRBJ2-5; D perhaps matches TRBD2 (7 bases). CDR1 is MGHRA, CDR2 YSYEKL, per germline. The length of the CDR3 is 18 residues. Trimming removed 1 base at V and 2 bases at J, with 20 bases between. The CDR3 DNA sequence: TGCGCCAGCAGCCAAGGGAGGGGGGCTAGCGGTGCTCAAGAGACCCAGTACTTC. This gives the protein CASSQGRGASGAQETQYF.

V and J are TRBV28 and TRBJ1-4; D is unresolved. The length of the CDR3 is 15 residues. Germline V gene lookup returns CDR1 MDHEN and CDR2 SYDVKM. V was cut by 6 bases and J by 0 bases, with 11 bases left in between. CDR3 region: CASSRPRATNEKLFF. The DNA for the CDR3 is TGTGCCAGCAGCAGACCTAGAGCAACTAATGAAAAACTGTTTTTT.

This chain connects TRBV7-9 to TRBJ2-3; 11 positions agree with TRBD2. The length of the CDR3 is 17 residues. From germline, CDR1 is SEHNR and CDR2 FQNEAQ (reference sequence). J was trimmed by 3 bases and V by 5 bases; bases with no gene match: 10. CDR3 loop: CASSRQTSGIGTDTQYF. CDR3 nucleotide sequence: TGTGCCAGCAGCCGGCAGACTAGCGGGATAGGGACAGATACGCAGTATTTT.

The CDR3 spells CASTIGEAVSYEQYF. The CDR3 nucleotides read TGTGCCAGCACTATAGGTGAGGCCGTTTCCTACGAGCAGTACTTC. The chain uses TRBV5-4 and TRBJ2-7; D remains unclear. Trimming cost V 6 bases and J 1 base, with 17 bases left between them. The CDR3 has 15 residues. Germline lookup yields CDR1 SGHNT and CDR2 YYREEE (reference sequence).

The V and J genes are TRBV27 and TRBJ2-1, with 10 bases lining up with TRBD2. From germline, CDR1 is MNHEY and CDR2 SMNVEV (reference sequence). With 7 bases clipped from V and 3 bases from J, the junction kept 6 bases outside the gene matches. The CDR3 covers 15 residues. DNA for the CDR3: TGTGCCAGCACCACGCTAGCGGGAGACTACAATGAGCAGTTCTTC. Protein product: CASTTLAGDYNEQFF.

The rearrangement links TRBV7-9 to TRBJ2-6; D gene uncertain. The CDR3 is 16 amino acids. Trimming cost V 5 bases and J 0 bases, with 11 bases left between them. Germline CDR1 is SEHNR and CDR2 is FQNEAQ (reference sequence). CDR3 bases: TGTGCCAGCAGCAGGACGGAGCGCTCTGGGGCCAACGTCCTGACTTTC. It yields the protein CASSRTERSGANVLTF. The full variable domain, completed using reference TRBV7-9 and TRBJ2-6, is DTGVSQNPRHKITKRGQNVTFRCDPISEHNRLYWYRQTLGQGPEFLTYFQNEAQLEKSRLLSDRFSAERPKGSFSTLEIQRTEQGDSAMYLCASSRTERSGANVLTFGAGSRLTVL.

The sample holds many counts of this clonotype. The chain links TRBV7-9 to TRBJ2-3; D unresolved. The length of the CDR3 is 14 residues. Deletions cut 0 bases from V and 0 bases from J, with 4 bases between. The germline V gene has CDR1 SEHNR and CDR2 FQNEAQ (reference sequence). CDR3 sequence reads: CASSLATSTDTQYF. In DNA, the CDR3 is TGTGCCAGCAGCTTAGCTACTAGCACAGATACGCAGTATTTT.

This chain joins TRBV5-4 and TRBJ2-3, with 8 bases identical to TRBD2. The V segment lost 5 bases and the J segment 2 bases; nucleotides outside the gene matches: 7. The CDR3 is 15 residues long. Germline CDR1 SGHNT, CDR2 YYREEE (reference sequence). The CDR3 reads CASRKAGVDTDTQYF. The CDR3 DNA follows: TGTGCCAGCAGGAAAGCGGGAGTAGACACAGATACGCAGTATTTT.

This CDR3 is CASSPNYNEQFF. The CDR3 DNA sequence: TGTGCCAGCTCACCCAACTACAATGAGCAGTTCTTC. The chain links TRBV18 to TRBJ2-1, with D unresolved. Trimming shortened V by 3 bases and J by 3 bases, and 3 bases separated the two germline ends. This CDR3 has 12 residues. Germline CDR1 reads KGHSH; CDR2 reads LQKENI.